This T cell receptor (beta chain) stems from a study of vaccination effects on CD4 cells after COVID-19. Study conclusions and caveats: Marked clonal contraction of infection- and vaccine-induced clones was seen late after vaccination.

As concerns this clone: Its specificity is not known.

The CDR3 has 14 amino acids. Trimming left V 6 bases short and J 4 bases short, with 14 bases between. The germline V gene encodes CDR1 ENHRY and CDR2 SYGVKD. Generated by immunoSEQ multiplex PCR, the TCRdb table keeps only in-frame clones and is missing some. The sample includes under 35,000 clones, approximately 71% of them seen just once. Sequencing followed a ViraFEST assay step that expanded antigen-specific CD4+ T cells with viral peptide pools. The authors isolated CD4+ T cells after around nine days of culture. Either the mRNA-1273 or the BNT162b2 vaccine was given to participants as two doses. Vaccinated recipients, who were negative for nucleocapsid antibodies, had no history of SARS-CoV-2 infection.

The sample in question was CD4+ T cells from PBMCs cultured with HCoV-NL63 spike peptides, obtained after COVID-19 vaccination. The V gene is TRBV10-3, the J gene TRBJ2-3; D may be TRBD2 (6 bases). The TCR originated in a human donor who received a COVID-19 vaccine. The CDR3 is CAIRSGSSPDTQYF. The CDR3 DNA follows: TGTGCCATCAGATCCGGGAGTTCCCCAGATACGCAGTATTTT.